The 25 T cell receptor beta chains below all came from one sample that was sequenced in a study of cytomegalovirus exposure and HLA in healthy donors. PCR employed 60 Vbeta and 13 Jbeta primers. Clones were read by immunoSEQ multiplex PCR, and TCRdb kept only the in-frame ones, dropping some. There are over 75,000 clones in the sample; about 80% occur only once, and roughly 0.71% lies in the top ten. Sequenced: PBMCs. These receptors originate from a woman in her sixties or seventies in good health and CMV-seronegative.

This chain links TRBV5-1 with TRBJ2-1; 7 bases agree with TRBD1. This CDR3 comprises 16 residues. CDR1 and CDR2 (germline): SGHRS, YFSETQ. Trimming at V came to 4 bases and at J to 3 bases, leaving 10 bases not matched to a gene. The CDR3 nucleotides read TGCGCCAGCAGCCCACCACAGGGGTCGGTCTACAATGAGCAGTTCTTC. It is translated as CASSPPQGSVYNEQFF.

The CDR3 loop reads CASSAQDPKSGNTIYF. The CDR3 DNA follows: TGTGCCAGCAGCGCACAGGATCCCAAGTCTGGAAACACCATATATTTT. The chain has TRBV9 and TRBJ1-3; perhaps TRBD1 as D (5 bases). Germline CDR1 SGDLS, CDR2 YYNGEE. This CDR3 spans 16 amino acids. V was trimmed by 3 bases and J by 1 base, leaving 14 bases between them. Based on the CDR3 plus reference TRBV9 and TRBJ1-3, the full variable domain is DSGVTQTPKHLITATGQRVTLRCSPRSGDLSVYWYQQSLDQGLQFLIQYYNGEERAKGNILERFSAQQFPDLHSELNLSSLELGDSALYFCASSAQDPKSGNTIYFGEGSWLTVV.

This chain joins TRBV4-3 and TRBJ1-2, with D maybe TRBD1 (6 bases). The CDR3 runs to 16 residues. The V and J ends lost 0 bases and 7 bases respectively, with 18 bases between them. The germline CDR1 and CDR2 sequences are LGHNA and YSLEER. CDR3 sequence reads: CASSQDRGMASSGYTF. CDR3 DNA sequence: TGCGCCAGCAGCCAAGACAGGGGAATGGCGAGTAGTGGCTACACCTTC.

A few counts support this clone. This sequence joins TRBV25-1 and TRBJ2-7, with 12 bases aligning to TRBD1. The V segment lost 5 bases and the J segment 4 bases; nucleotides outside the gene matches: 3. Germline loops: CDR1 MGHDK, CDR2 SYGVNS. The CDR3 length is 14 residues. The CDR3 DNA follows: TGTGCCAGCAGTCGGGACAGGGGGCTGTACGAGCAGTACTTC. Its translation is CASSRDRGLYEQYF.

This sequence joins TRBV5-1 and TRBJ1-1, with D tentatively TRBD1 (5 bases). The CDR3 contains 14 residues. The V end was cut by 0 bases, the J end by 4 bases, with 10 bases between. Germline CDR1 is SGHRS and CDR2 is YFSETQ. DNA for the CDR3: TGCGCCAGCAGCTTGGGGACGCAGGGCACTGAAGCTTTCTTT. This sequence encodes CASSLGTQGTEAFF.

The rearrangement links TRBV11-2 to TRBJ2-7, with D maybe TRBD1 (6 bases). CDR3 size: 18 residues. Deletions cut 5 bases from V and 6 bases from J, with 29 bases between. The germline V gene has CDR1 SGHAT and CDR2 FQNNGV. CDR3 DNA: TGTGCCAGCAGCCGCGCAGGGCAGACCCGAGCCCGAGGGGGCGAGCAGTACTTC. This sequence encodes CASSRAGQTRARGGEQYF.

This clone was observed a handful of times. This chain links TRBV5-4 with TRBJ2-5, with 9 bases lining up with TRBD2. The ends lost 4 bases at V and 4 bases at J; junction bases unmatched: 8. The germline gives CDR1 SGHNT, CDR2 YYREEE (reference sequence). The CDR3 spans 15 residues. In DNA, the CDR3 is TGTGCCAGCAGCCTGGGGCTAGCGGGGAGAGAGACCCAGTACTTC. Amino acid sequence: CASSLGLAGRETQYF.

V and J are TRBV5-1 and TRBJ2-3; 7 nucleotides agree with TRBD2. Germline V gene sequence: CDR1 SGHRS, CDR2 YFSETQ. The CDR3 is 17 amino acids. The trim removed 4 bases at V and 4 bases at J, leaving 15 bases unmatched. CDR3 sequence reads: CASSREGNGRISDTQYF. The CDR3, as DNA: TGCGCCAGCAGCCGGGAAGGAAACGGGAGGATATCAGATACGCAGTATTTT. Supplemented by reference TRBV5-1 and TRBJ2-3, the full variable domain reads KAGVTQTPRYLIKTRGQQVTLSCSPISGHRSVSWYQQTPGQGLQFLFEYFSETQRNKGNFPGRFSGRQFSNSRSEMNVSTLELGDSALYLCASSREGNGRISDTQYFGPGTRLTVL.

V is TRBV19 and J is TRBJ2-2; 9 bases map to TRBD1. Germline V gene data show CDR1 as LNHDA and CDR2 as SQIVND (reference sequence). With 7 bases clipped from V and 3 bases from J, the junction kept 3 bases outside the gene matches. The CDR3 runs 14 residues. In DNA, the CDR3 is TGTGCCAGTACCGGGACAGGGTACACCGGGGAGCTGTTTTTT. Translated, it gives CASTGTGYTGELFF.

The rearrangement joins TRBV19 to TRBJ1-5; no clear D. Germline values: CDR1 LNHDA, CDR2 SQIVND (reference sequence). V was shortened by 2 bases and J by 10 bases, with 9 bases between the two germline ends. This CDR3 comprises 12 residues. The CDR3 protein is CASSISGKPQHF. CDR3 coding DNA: TGTGCCAGTAGTATATCGGGGAAACCCCAGCATTTT.

The chain is built from TRBV7-9 and TRBJ1-1; unclear D gene. Germline V gives CDR1 SEHNR, CDR2 FQNEAQ (reference sequence). This CDR3 region has 13 residues. V was trimmed by 4 bases and J by 3 bases, leaving 9 bases between them. The CDR3 DNA reads as TGTGCCAGCAGCTCGGGAAGGGACACTGAAGCTTTCTTT. This gives the protein CASSSGRDTEAFF.

The V call is TRBV5-1, the J call TRBJ2-7, with 8 bases aligning to TRBD1. Germline V CDR1 and CDR2: SGHRS, YFSETQ. V was pared by 7 bases and J by 0 bases, with 6 bases of the junction left unmatched. The CDR3 length is 14 residues. The CDR3, as DNA: TGCGCCAGCGGTCGACAGGGGAGCTCCTACGAGCAGTACTTC. It is translated as CASGRQGSSYEQYF.

The J gene is TRBJ2-7, the V gene TRBV7-2, with D maybe TRBD2 (6 bases). V shed 5 bases and J shed 3 bases, with 17 bases lying between them. The CDR3 sequence is 15 residues long. Germline-derived CDR1 and CDR2 are SGHTA and FQGNSA. The CDR3 DNA sequence: TGTGCCAGCAGCCCGTTTGGGGGGACCTACTACGAGCAGTACTTC. As protein: CASSPFGGTYYEQYF.

The V gene is TRBV29-1, the J gene TRBJ1-1; D is perhaps TRBD1 (6 bases). In germline, CDR1 is SQVTM, CDR2 ANQGSEA. V gave up 6 bases and J gave up 1 base, with 18 bases separating them. The CDR3 covers 15 residues. The CDR3 nucleotides read TGCAGCGTAAGGGGGACACTGGGAGAGAACACTGAAGCTTTCTTT. This codes for CSVRGTLGENTEAFF.

This clone was seen just once. The chain combines TRBV9 with TRBJ2-5; 14 bases fit TRBD2. Germline V gives CDR1 SGDLS, CDR2 YYNGEE. The junction had 11 bases not matched to a gene; V was cut back by 3 bases and J by 7 bases. The CDR3 covers 17 residues. CDR3 DNA sequence: TGTGCCAGCAGCGAGGGACTAGCGGGAGTGGATTCGGGGACCCAGTACTTC. Its protein is CASSEGLAGVDSGTQYF.

The chain employs TRBV27 and TRBJ1-2, with 9 positions matching TRBD1. J lost 7 bases, V lost 5 bases, and 8 bases had no gene match. From germline, CDR1 is MNHEY and CDR2 SMNVEV (reference sequence). The length of the CDR3 is 14 residues. The CDR3: CASSTGQGFGGYTF. The CDR3 bases are TGTGCCAGCAGTACGGGACAGGGATTTGGTGGCTACACCTTC.

The CDR3, as DNA: TGTGCCAGCAGCTTATGGCGGGGACAGGGGAGCTCTGGAAACACCATATATTTT. Its protein is CASSLWRGQGSSGNTIYF. The chain combines TRBV7-9 with TRBJ1-3, with 10 bases fitting TRBD1. The CDR3 is 18 residues long. The ends lost 2 bases at V and 0 bases at J; junction bases unmatched: 7. The germline V gene encodes CDR1 SEHNR and CDR2 FQNEAQ (reference sequence). The variable domain in full, with the rest retrieved from reference TRBV7-9 and TRBJ1-3, is DTGVSQNPRHKITKRGQNVTFRCDPISEHNRLYWYRQTLGQGPEFLTYFQNEAQLEKSRLLSDRFSAERPKGSFSTLEIQRTEQGDSAMYLCASSLWRGQGSSGNTIYFGEGSWLTVV.

This clone was observed a handful of times. V and J are TRBV15 and TRBJ1-4; TRBD1 matches at 9 bases. The CDR3 loop spans 16 amino acids. The germline CDR1 and CDR2 sequences are LNHNV and YYDKDF (reference sequence). Trimming removed 0 bases from V and 8 bases from J; junction bases left unmatched: 7. The CDR3 DNA is TGTGCCACCAGCAGAGATCGGACAGGGGTGAGAGAAAAACTGTTTTTT. Translating it yields CATSRDRTGVREKLFF.

A few counts support this clone. This rearrangement joins TRBV5-1 to TRBJ1-1; weak D call: TRBD1 (5 bases). Germline CDR1 reads SGHRS; CDR2 reads YFSETQ. This CDR3 contains 14 residues. The V and J ends lost 5 bases and 6 bases respectively, with 17 bases between them. Written as DNA, the CDR3 is TGCGCCAGCAGAGAGCGGGGGGGTTGGGCTGAAGCTTTCTTT. This gives the protein CASRERGGWAEAFF.

J is TRBJ1-1 and V is TRBV7-2, with D tentatively TRBD1 (6 bases). Germline CDR1 reads SGHTA; CDR2 reads FQGNSA. This CDR3 comprises 14 residues. Trimming shortened V by 1 base and J by 4 bases, and 10 bases separated the two germline ends. This chain's CDR3 is CASSLGQGSTEAFF. Here the CDR3 DNA reads TGTGCCAGCAGCTTAGGCCAGGGGAGCACTGAAGCTTTCTTT. The full variable domain, rest sourced from reference TRBV7-2 and TRBJ1-1, is GAGVSQSPSNKVTEKGKDVELRCDPISGHTALYWYRQSLGQGLEFLIYFQGNSAPDKSGLPSDRFSAERTGGSVSTLTIQRTQQEDSAVYLCASSLGQGSTEAFFGQGTRLTVV.

This clone was recorded once. The V gene is TRBV4-1, the J gene TRBJ1-2; the D gene is possibly TRBD1 (6 bases). The CDR3 is 13 amino acids. V gave up 0 bases and J gave up 6 bases, with 8 bases separating them. In germline, CDR1 is MGHRA, CDR2 YSYEKL. CDR3 coding DNA: TGCGCCAGCAGCCAAGAATGGACAGATGGCTACACCTTC. Protein sequence: CASSQEWTDGYTF.

A few counts support this clone. This chain joins TRBV9 and TRBJ2-4, with 7 bases fitting TRBD2. The CDR3 is made up of 13 amino acids. Germline CDR1 is SGDLS and CDR2 is YYNGEE. J gave up 9 bases and V 4 bases, and 7 bases lay outside the gene matches. Here the CDR3 reads CASSPQRGPIQYF. The CDR3 DNA reads TGTGCCAGCAGCCCCCAGCGGGGTCCCATTCAGTACTTC.

The gene calls are TRBV4-3 and TRBJ2-1, with TRBD2 identical over 10 bases. The V gene end was trimmed by 1 base and the J gene end by 0 bases; junction bases not matched to a gene: 3. The CDR3 contains 17 residues. The germline V gene encodes CDR1 LGHNA and CDR2 YSLEER. CDR3 region: CASSQVLAGDSYNEQFF. CDR3 in DNA: TGCGCCAGCAGCCAAGTTCTAGCGGGGGACTCCTACAATGAGCAGTTCTTC.

The V and J genes are TRBV7-9 and TRBJ2-1, with 8 bases aligning to TRBD2. The CDR3 is 16 amino acids. After removal of 5 bases from V and 0 bases from J, the junction contained 6 bases not matched to a gene. From germline, CDR1 is SEHNR and CDR2 FQNEAQ (reference sequence). CDR3 in amino acids: CASSPLAGSSYNEQFF. CDR3 nucleotide sequence: TGTGCCAGCAGCCCCTTAGCGGGGAGCTCCTACAATGAGCAGTTCTTC. Supplemented by reference TRBV7-9 and TRBJ2-1, the full variable domain reads DTGVSQNPRHKITKRGQNVTFRCDPISEHNRLYWYRQTLGQGPEFLTYFQNEAQLEKSRLLSDRFSAERPKGSFSTLEIQRTEQGDSAMYLCASSPLAGSSYNEQFFGPGTRLTVL.

The rearrangement links TRBV6-1 to TRBJ2-5; possibly TRBD1 for D (5 bases). The CDR3 has 13 residues. Trimming pared 8 bases from V and 1 base from J, leaving 11 bases between. The V gene's germline CDR1 is MNHNS and CDR2 SASEGT. The CDR3 DNA reads as TGTGCCAGCGGGCAGGGCGCCCAAGAGACCCAGTACTTC. This translates into CASGQGAQETQYF.